This T cell receptor beta chain was profiled in a study of T cell repertoires in cytomegalovirus infection. In the study overall: The public TCR beta signatures pointed to both CMV infection and matching HLA type.

This clonotype was seen just once. What it binds is unknown. Findings and caveats of the study: Across the ex vivo response, the dominant clonotypes were HLA-C-restricted CMV-specific TCR beta clonotypes. The cumulative frequency of public TCR beta families distinguished individuals who carried CMV together with the relevant HLA.

Trimming removed 4 bases at V and 5 bases at J, with 11 bases between. The CDR3 consists of 13 residues. Germline CDR1 reads LGHDT; CDR2 reads YNNKEL (reference sequence). A single record per CDR3 protein comes from TCRdb applying MiXCR to the reads. In the table there are 200,000 to 300,000 distinct CDR3 sequences, roughly 15% of which are singletons. The sequenced material came from PBMCs. This sequence joins TRBV3-1 and TRBJ2-5; D might be TRBD1 (6 bases). The origin of this receptor is a human donor in good health (CMV status not recorded). Some clones in this sample may be carry-over from other donors' samples. The DNA for the CDR3 is TGTGCCAGCAGCCCCGGACAGTTGGAGACCCAGTACTTC. Translated, it gives CASSPGQLETQYF.